The entry below describes one TCR beta chain. TCRdb reprocessed the 5' RACE reads via MiXCR and lists one record per CDR3 protein. The repertoire holds about 160,000 distinct CDR3 sequences, with about 28% as singletons. The record originates from a study of T-cell memory formation after mild COVID-19. What was sequenced was PBMCs or a T cell subset sorted from them (not recorded which). This sequence was found in an adult woman who had mild COVID-19 (a few samples of this study predate the infection). Cell type and time point are not known.

The CDR3 reads CASSLFRTTGELFF. In DNA form, the CDR3 reads TGTGCCAGCAGTTTATTCAGGACCACCGGGGAGCTGTTTTTT. This chain links TRBV12-3 or TRBV12-4 with TRBJ2-2, with D hard to call. V shed 2 bases and J shed 4 bases, with 8 bases lying between them. This CDR3 spans 14 amino acids.